A selection of T cell receptor beta chains follows, all from one sample in a study of blood T cells in healthy people across ages. TCRdb processed the 5' RACE reads anew with MiXCR; each CDR3 protein has one entry. The table has 500,000 to 550,000 distinct CDR3 sequences, approximately 25% seen once. The sample was also reused in another study, on T cells of mothers and their children.

Sample: blood. These receptors all stem from a boy aged 10-17 years in good health. Each CDR3 is given with its conserved first and last residue. Each record gives: CDR3 length, clone size, D gene, V gene, J gene, CDR3 protein, CDR3 DNA. A D gene is named only where the DNA matches it firmly. Clone size is given for some rows only: seen once, a few or many times, or a class if the clone is expanded.

>14|few|TRBD1|TRBV6-6|TRBJ1-2
CASSPGGASYGYTF
TGTGCCAGCAGTCCAGGGGGCGCGAGCTATGGCTACACCTTC
>16|few|NA|TRBV5-1|TRBJ2-2
CASSFTLTGNTGELFF
TGCGCCAGCAGCTTTACCCTGACAGGGAACACCGGGGAGCTGTTTTTT
>14|NA|NA|TRBV20-1|TRBJ2-1
CSAEDRGSYNEQFF
TGCAGTGCGGAGGACAGAGGCTCCTACAATGAGCAGTTCTTC
>17|NA|TRBD2|TRBV7-8|TRBJ2-5
CASSLGTSGAEGLTQYF
TGTGCCAGCAGCTTAGGGACTAGCGGAGCCGAGGGATTAACCCAGTACTTC
>15|NA|TRBD1|TRBV7-8|TRBJ2-7
CASSLTQGVDVEQYF
TGTGCCAGCAGCTTAACGCAGGGGGTGGATGTCGAGCAGTACTTC
>15|few|NA|TRBV7-9|TRBJ1-1
CASSLAQGSYTEAFF
TGTGCCAGCAGCTTAGCCCAGGGGTCCTACACTGAAGCTTTCTTT
>13|few|NA|TRBV28|TRBJ2-2
CASSLMNTGELFF
TGTGCCAGCAGTTTAATGAACACCGGGGAGCTGTTTTTT
>15|NA|NA|TRBV9|TRBJ1-4
CASSPSSAVNEKLFF
TGTGCCAGCAGCCCATCAAGCGCGGTAAATGAAAAACTGTTTTTT
>17|NA|TRBD2|TRBV6-5|TRBJ2-7
CASSYSGAGENTYEQYF
TGTGCCAGCAGTTACTCGGGAGCGGGAGAAAATACCTACGAGCAGTACTTC
>17|NA|TRBD2|TRBV7-7|TRBJ2-1
CASSLESVAGARDEQFF
TGTGCTAGCAGCTTAGAGTCCGTAGCGGGAGCTAGGGATGAGCAGTTCTTC
>12|many|TRBD1|TRBV12-3/TRBV12-4|TRBJ1-6
CAGGDSNSPLHF
TGTGCCGGGGGGGACAGCAATTCACCCCTCCACTTT
>14|few|NA|TRBV20-1|TRBJ2-3
CSATREWGTDTQYF
TGCAGTGCTACCCGGGAGTGGGGCACAGATACGCAGTATTTT
>13|few|NA|TRBV6-5|TRBJ2-2
CASSYSGGGELFF
TGTGCCAGCAGTTACTCAGGGGGCGGGGAGCTGTTTTTT
>14|NA|NA|TRBV20-1|TRBJ2-1
CSARRAGVYNEQLF
TGCAGTGCGCGGAGGGCAGGGGTATACAATGAGCAGTTGTTC
>16|many|NA|TRBV7-9|TRBJ2-5
CASSLARHAEEETQYF
TGTGCCAGCAGCTTAGCGCGACACGCGGAGGAAGAGACCCAGTACTTC
>17|NA|NA|TRBV27|TRBJ2-1
CASSLEGSGGIYNEQFF
TGTGCCAGCAGTTTAGAGGGTTCTGGTGGGATATACAATGAGCAGTTCTTC
>15|NA|TRBD2|TRBV5-1|TRBJ2-4
CASSLELAGVGIQYF
TGCGCCAGCAGCTTGGAACTAGCGGGGGTCGGCATTCAGTACTTC
>12|few|NA|TRBV6-1|TRBJ2-5
CAATREGETQYF
TGTGCCGCCACCCGAGAGGGGGAGACCCAGTACTTC
>14|few|NA|TRBV28|TRBJ2-1
CASSVRTVNNEQFF
TGTGCCAGCAGCGTACGGACAGTTAACAATGAGCAGTTCTTC
>13|NA|NA|TRBV11-2|TRBJ1-2
CASSLVGEFGYTF
TGTGCCAGCAGCTTGGTGGGTGAATTTGGCTACACCTTC
>15|many|NA|TRBV6-1|TRBJ2-5
CASSRDARREETQYF
TGTGCCAGCAGCCGGGACGCAAGAAGGGAGGAGACCCAGTACTTC
>13|NA|TRBD1|TRBV6-5|TRBJ2-4
CASRTGGSNIQYF
TGTGCCAGCAGGACAGGGGGAAGTAACATTCAGTACTTC
>16|few|TRBD2|TRBV7-8|TRBJ2-1
CASSSGLAGPYNEQFF
TGTGCCAGCAGCTCGGGACTAGCGGGGCCCTACAATGAGCAGTTCTTC
>16|NA|NA|TRBV4-1|TRBJ2-4
CASSQDLTAAKNIQYF
TGCGCCAGCAGCCAAGATCTAACCGCGGCCAAAAACATTCAGTACTTC
>16|few|NA|TRBV4-1|TRBJ2-7
CASSQVGGGGSYEQYF
TGCGCCAGCAGCCAAGTCGGGGGCGGGGGCTCCTACGAGCAGTACTTC
>16|NA|NA|TRBV5-1|TRBJ2-3
CASSLEEQISTDTQYF
TGCGCCAGCAGCTTGGAGGAGCAGATTAGCACAGATACGCAGTATTTT
>16|NA|TRBD2|TRBV12-3/TRBV12-4|TRBJ2-5
CASSYSRGGGQETQYF
TGTGCCAGCAGTTACTCTCGGGGGGGCGGTCAAGAGACCCAGTACTTC
>13|few|NA|TRBV15|TRBJ1-2
CATSHTGIPGYTF
TGTGCCACCAGCCATACAGGGATACCTGGCTACACCTTC
>13|NA|NA|TRBV7-3|TRBJ2-1
CASSLEDHNEQFF
TGTGCCAGCAGCTTAGAAGACCACAATGAGCAGTTCTTC
>13|few|NA|TRBV27|TRBJ1-6
CASSLDYNSPLHF
TGTGCCAGCAGTTTGGACTATAATTCACCCCTCCACTTT
>15|few|TRBD1|TRBV7-9|TRBJ1-1
CASSVHQGGNTEAFF
TGTGCCAGCAGCGTGCACCAGGGGGGGAACACTGAAGCTTTCTTT
>11|NA|TRBD1|TRBV29-1|TRBJ2-7
CSVDRGNEQYF
TGCAGCGTAGACAGGGGGAACGAGCAGTACTTC
>14|few|NA|TRBV28|TRBJ2-7
CAIIKGGNQDEQYF
TGTGCCATCATAAAAGGGGGTAACCAGGACGAGCAGTACTTC
>12|NA|NA|TRBV14|TRBJ2-5
CASSPTVETQYF
TGTGCCAGCAGCCCCACGGTAGAGACCCAGTACTTC
>13|NA|NA|TRBV12-3/TRBV12-4|TRBJ1-4
CASSPDTGEKLFF
TGTGCCAGCAGTCCGGACACGGGAGAAAAACTGTTTTTT
>15|NA|NA|TRBV20-1|TRBJ2-7
CSAPLGQVGSYEQYF
TGCAGTGCCCCATTGGGACAAGTGGGGTCCTACGAGCAGTACTTC
>12|NA|NA|TRBV20-1|TRBJ2-3
CSAGKVTDTQYF
TGCAGTGCTGGAAAGGTCACAGATACGCAGTATTTT
>12|few|TRBD1|TRBV6-5|TRBJ1-2
CASSDRGYGYTF
TGTGCCAGCTCTGACAGGGGCTATGGCTACACCTTC
>17|few|TRBD1|TRBV5-1|TRBJ2-3
CASSTDRGRHVPDTQYF
TGCGCCAGCAGCACGGACAGGGGGCGACATGTTCCAGATACGCAGTATTTT
>16|few|TRBD1|TRBV5-1|TRBJ2-2
CASSLGDRGRDGELFF
TGCGCCAGCAGCTTGGGGGACAGGGGGCGCGACGGGGAGCTGTTTTTT
>15|NA|NA|TRBV5-1|TRBJ1-4
CASSEGAARVEKLFF
TGCGCCAGCAGCGAAGGGGCCGCGAGGGTGGAAAAACTGTTTTTT
>22|NA|TRBD1|TRBV28|TRBJ1-2
CASSKRRGKPAGQGTPNYGYTF
TGTGCCAGCAGTAAGAGGAGGGGGAAACCCGCGGGACAGGGGACCCCTAACTATGGCTACACCTTC
>15|few|TRBD1|TRBV2|TRBJ2-1
CASSLGQVSYNEQFF
TGTGCCAGCAGCTTGGGACAGGTGTCCTACAATGAGCAGTTCTTC
>13|few|NA|TRBV7-2|TRBJ2-7
CASSQRGFGEQYF
TGTGCCAGCAGCCAACGGGGCTTCGGCGAGCAGTACTTC
>17|few|TRBD2|TRBV28|TRBJ2-5
CASSPPPTSGTIETQYF
TGTGCCAGCAGTCCTCCCCCGACTAGCGGGACGATTGAGACCCAGTACTTC
>15|NA|NA|TRBV21-1|TRBJ2-3
CASSKDRGITDTQYF
TGTGCCAGCAGCAAAGACAGGGGGATCACAGATACGCAGTATTTT
>15|few|TRBD1|TRBV6-2/TRBV6-3|TRBJ1-5
CASSETGGQHQPQHF
TGTGCCAGCAGCGAAACAGGGGGGCAGCATCAGCCCCAGCATTTT
>10|NA|TRBD1|TRBV19|TRBJ1-1
CARGTGQAFF
TGTGCAAGGGGGACAGGGCAAGCTTTCTTT
>14|few|NA|TRBV20-1|TRBJ2-2
CSAYMPGNTGELFF
TGCAGTGCGTACATGCCGGGAAACACCGGGGAGCTGTTTTTT
>13|few|NA|TRBV3-1|TRBJ1-1
CASSQDWNTEAFF
TGTGCCAGCAGCCAAGATTGGAATACTGAAGCTTTCTTT
>14|few|NA|TRBV20-1|TRBJ2-7
CSARKPSGVGEQYF
TGCAGTGCTAGGAAGCCTTCGGGGGTAGGCGAGCAGTACTTC